What follows are 3 T cell receptor beta chains derived from one specimen sequenced in a study of T cells in Graves' hyperthyroidism and ophthalmopathy. The source material, RNA transcripts, was used to amplify TCR beta CDR3 regions. The HTBI primer set served for first-round RT-PCR of the TCR CDR3. One entry per CDR3 protein, called by TCRdb with MiXCR from the multiplex PCR reads. This table has about 320,000 distinct CDR3 sequences, around 17% appearing once. Sequencing was done on a sample of blood. The receptors shown here come from a man aged 25-45 years with Graves' hyperthyroidism.

This clonotype was counted ten times or more. This chain uses TRBV3-1 with TRBJ2-5; perhaps D is TRBD1 or TRBD2 (5 bases each). The V and J ends lost 1 base and 5 bases respectively, with 14 bases between them. CDR1 and CDR2 (germline): LGHDT, YNNKEL (reference sequence). The CDR3 has 15 residues. CDR3 in amino acids: CASSQAGTRDETQYF. The DNA for the CDR3 is TGTGCCAGCAGCCAAGCTGGTACCAGGGACGAGACCCAGTACTTC.

This clonotype has ten or more counts. This chain links TRBV9 with TRBJ1-2; 9 nucleotides line up with TRBD1. CDR1 is SGDLS and CDR2 is YYNGEE in the germline V gene. CDR3 size: 13 residues. V shed 4 bases and J 5 bases; nucleotides not matched to a gene: 3. The CDR3 is CASSTGTGYGYTF. The CDR3 DNA is TGTGCCAGCAGCACCGGGACAGGGTATGGCTACACCTTC.

V is TRBV6-1 and J is TRBJ2-3, with D possibly called TRBD1 or TRBD2 (8 bases each). V gave up 8 bases and J gave up 12 bases, with 27 bases separating them. The CDR3 spans 15 residues. Germline V lookup: CDR1 MNHNS, CDR2 SASEGT. CDR3 loop: CASSQGQGIIAGQYF. The CDR3 nucleotides are TGTGCCAGCTCCCAAGGACAGGGTATAATAGCGGGACAGTATTTT.